This TCR beta chain was sequenced during a study of T cells in Graves' hyperthyroidism and ophthalmopathy. Amplified TCR beta CDR3 regions came from RNA transcripts. HTBI primers were used for first-round RT-PCR of the TCR CDR3. TCRdb reprocessed the multiplex PCR reads with MiXCR, giving one entry per CDR3 protein. The sample carries hundreds of thousands of distinct CDR3 sequences, roughly 20% recorded once. In germline, CDR1 is SGHDT, CDR2 YYEEEE. J gave up 0 bases and V 2 bases, and 9 bases lay outside the gene matches. This CDR3 has 19 residues. Sequencing was carried out using blood. The receptor was derived from a young man with Graves' ophthalmopathy. The chain joins TRBV5-6 to TRBJ2-1, with 12 bases that match TRBD2. CDR3 sequence (DNA): TGTGCCAGCAGCTTTCTAGCGGGAGGGATTAAAAGCTCCTACAATGAGCAGTTCTTC. Protein sequence: CASSFLAGGIKSSYNEQFF.